The rows below give T cell receptor beta chains drawn from one sample of a study of cytomegalovirus exposure and HLA in healthy donors. Assay used: immunoSEQ multiplex PCR; TCRdb lists only in-frame clones, some missing. The table shows roughly 250,000 clones, with 80% occurring only once. Sequencing was performed on PBMCs. The receptors come from a girl aged 2 to 10 in good health and CMV-seronegative. Both conserved end residues are part of each CDR3. Fields, in order: CDR3 DNA, CDR3 protein, J gene, clone size, V gene, D gene. D genes are given only for firm matches. A row's size may be missing; if present it is once, few, many or a size class.

TGTGCCTGGAGTGATGAGGGCAGAGCGGCCAGTCAGCCCCAGCATTTT | CAWSDEGRAASQPQHF | TRBJ1-5 | NA | TRBV30 | NA
TGTGCCAGTACCGAACAGGGAGGGAGTAATGAAAAACTGTTTTTT | CASTEQGGSNEKLFF | TRBJ1-4 | once | TRBV19 | NA
TGTGCCAGCAGCCTAGAGGGACAAGTGAACTATGGCTACACCTTC | CASSLEGQVNYGYTF | TRBJ1-2 | NA | TRBV7-9 | NA
TGTGCCAGCAGCACCCAGCCCTTTAACAGTTATCAGTACTTC | CASSTQPFNSYQYF | TRBJ2-7 | NA | TRBV7-9 | NA
TGCGCCAGCAGCTTAAAACCAGCGGGGGGGGGAGATACGCAGTATTTT | CASSLKPAGGGDTQYF | TRBJ2-3 | NA | TRBV5-1 | TRBD2
TGTGCCAGCAGCTCAACCACTAGCACAGATACGCAGTATTTT | CASSSTTSTDTQYF | TRBJ2-3 | NA | TRBV7-9 | NA
TGTGCCAGCAGCTCGCACCTTGGGAGGGACGCTGGAAACACCATATATTTT | CASSSHLGRDAGNTIYF | TRBJ1-3 | NA | TRBV7-9 | NA
TGTGCCAGCAGGTCAGGGATCTCTGAAGCTTTCTTT | CASRSGISEAFF | TRBJ1-1 | NA | TRBV7-9 | NA
TGTGCCAGCAGCCGCAGGACTAGCGGGTCGCACGAGCAGTACTTC | CASSRRTSGSHEQYF | TRBJ2-7 | NA | TRBV14 | TRBD2
TGTGCCAGCAGCCCCTGGGGCGGGGGGGCCCAAGAGACCCAGTACTTC | CASSPWGGGAQETQYF | TRBJ2-5 | NA | TRBV7-3 | TRBD2
TGTGCCAGCAGGACAGGGCAAAATTACGAGCAGTACTTC | CASRTGQNYEQYF | TRBJ2-7 | NA | TRBV28 | TRBD1
TGTGCCAGCAGCTTAGCGGCCCGGTACCCTAGCGGGGCTGAAGATACGCAGTATTTT | CASSLAARYPSGAEDTQYF | TRBJ2-3 | NA | TRBV7-2 | TRBD2
TGTGCCAGCAGCGCTCGACTAGCGGGATATGAGCAGTTCTTC | CASSARLAGYEQFF | TRBJ2-1 | NA | TRBV9 | TRBD2
TGTGCCAGCCGGGTCACTGAAGCTTTCTTT | CASRVTEAFF | TRBJ1-1 | NA | TRBV2 | NA
TGCAGCGTTGTTGTAGACACCTACGAGCAGTACTTC | CSVVVDTYEQYF | TRBJ2-7 | NA | TRBV29-1 | NA
TGTGCCAGCAGTTTTAAGGGGGTCGAGACCCGCTATTTCGAAAAACTGTTTTTT | CASSFKGVETRYFEKLFF | TRBJ1-4 | NA | TRBV28 | NA
TGTGCCAGCAGCTTAGCGAGGCAGAGGAATTCACCCCTCCACTTT | CASSLARQRNSPLHF | TRBJ1-6 | NA | TRBV7-6 | NA
TGTGCCAGCAGCGCGCGTTTGGGCACAGATACGCAGTATTTT | CASSARLGTDTQYF | TRBJ2-3 | NA | TRBV5-5 | NA
TGTGCCAGTAGTAGAATAGCGGCTAGCACAGATACGCAGTATTTT | CASSRIAASTDTQYF | TRBJ2-3 | NA | TRBV19 | NA
TGTGCCAGCGGTTTAGGGGCTTTAGAGACCCAGTACTTC | CASGLGALETQYF | TRBJ2-5 | NA | TRBV6-1 | NA
TGTGCCAGCAGTATTACACACAACTCCTACAATGAGCAGTTCTTC | CASSITHNSYNEQFF | TRBJ2-1 | NA | TRBV27 | NA
TGTGCCAGCAGCTCGGGGGGGAGGGGCAATCAGCCCCAGCATTTT | CASSSGGRGNQPQHF | TRBJ1-5 | NA | TRBV5-8 | NA
TGTGCCAGCAGTCACGCCACAGTCTCCTACGAGCAGTACTTC | CASSHATVSYEQYF | TRBJ2-7 | few | TRBV6-5 | NA
TGTGCCAGCAGTTACTCAGCGGGGGGGCACAATGAGCAGTTCTTC | CASSYSAGGHNEQFF | TRBJ2-1 | NA | TRBV6-5 | TRBD2
TGTGCCAGCAGTTGGAGCTATGGCTACACCTTC | CASSWSYGYTF | TRBJ1-2 | NA | TRBV28 | NA
TGTGCCACCAGCAGAGATCCGCAGGGAAACACTGAAGCTTTCTTT | CATSRDPQGNTEAFF | TRBJ1-1 | few | TRBV15 | NA